This record concerns one T cell receptor (beta chain) sequence. CDR1 is SGHTS, CDR2 YDEGEE, per germline. V lost 3 bases, J lost 4 bases, and 10 bases lay in between. This CDR3 contains 14 residues. Assay used: immunoSEQ multiplex PCR; TCRdb lists only in-frame clones, some missing. The data contain hundreds of thousands of clones, approximately 90% of them singletons. This specimen belongs to a study of blood T cell repertoires in COVID-19. The specimen was PBMCs or T cells enriched from blood (not recorded which). The TCR comes from a woman under 40 with acute COVID-19. V usage is TRBV5-8 and J usage is TRBJ1-4; no definite D call. In DNA form, the CDR3 reads TGTGCCAGCAGCTACGGTCCGATTAATGAAAAACTGTTTTTT. Amino acids: CASSYGPINEKLFF.